The next 30 T cell receptor beta chains were all read from a single sample in a study of brain metastases from non-small cell lung cancer. Libraries were prepared by immunoSEQ multiplex PCR; TCRdb keeps only in-frame clonotypes and omits some of them. This table holds approximately 1,200 clones, about 85% found once. The specimen sequenced was tissue from a brain metastasis. Receptors were obtained from a donor at least 40 years old with non-small cell lung cancer.

The rearrangement links TRBV2 to TRBJ2-7, with 10 bases that match TRBD1. The germline gives CDR1 SNHLY, CDR2 FYNNEI. V lost 4 bases and J lost 4; bases outside the gene matches: 4. The CDR3 loop spans 14 amino acids. CDR3 nucleotide sequence: TGTGCCAGCAGTGTGGGGACAGGGGTATACGAGCAGTACTTC. Residues: CASSVGTGVYEQYF.

The V call is TRBV6-6, the J call TRBJ2-3; 8 bases are a match to TRBD2. Losses at the gene ends were 7 bases for V and 2 bases for J; bases not matched to a gene: 5. Germline V gives CDR1 MNHNY, CDR2 SVGAGI (reference sequence). The CDR3 spans 14 residues. CDR3 nucleotides: TGTGCCAGCATATCTAGCGGGCACACAGATACGCAGTATTTT. Protein sequence: CASISSGHTDTQYF.

This chain joins TRBV25-1 and TRBJ1-4; the D gene is possibly TRBD1 (6 bases). The CDR3 extends over 17 amino acids. V lost 4 bases and J 7 bases, leaving 22 bases between the germline ends. CDR1 and CDR2 from the germline V gene are MGHDK and SYGVNS. The CDR3 nucleotides are TGTGCCAGCAGTGCCCCACCCAGGGGAGGGGTTATTGAAAAACTGTTTTTT. Protein: CASSAPPRGGVIEKLFF.

The gene calls are TRBV7-3 and TRBJ2-5; D unclear. V was trimmed by 3 bases and J by 5 bases, leaving 13 bases between them. The CDR3 has 14 amino acids. Looked up from germline, CDR1 is SGHTA and CDR2 is FQGTGA. The CDR3 region has the DNA TGTGCCAGCAGCTTGTCTAGTTCTTCTGAGACCCAGTACTTC. Encoded protein: CASSLSSSSETQYF.

V and J are TRBV4-2 and TRBJ1-5, with a tentative D call TRBD1 (5 bases). The CDR3 runs 15 residues. Trimming shortened V by 0 bases and J by 0 bases, and 6 bases separated the two germline ends. From germline, CDR1 is LGHNA and CDR2 YNFKEQ. The CDR3 loop is CASSQDGASNQPQHF. The CDR3 nucleotides read TGTGCCAGCAGCCAAGATGGGGCTAGCAATCAGCCCCAGCATTTT.

Details on this clone: The sample holds other DNA sequences that translate to the same CDR3. The chain employs TRBV9 and TRBJ2-1, with TRBD2 matching over 9 bases. CDR1 is SGDLS, CDR2 YYNGEE, per germline. V dropped 3 bases and J dropped 3; count of bases not matched to a gene: 7. This CDR3 has 16 amino acids. CDR3 sequence: CASSEGLAGLYNEQFF. The CDR3 DNA reads as TGTGCCAGCAGCGAGGGGCTAGCGGGACTCTACAATGAGCAGTTCTTC.

The chain combines TRBV11-3 with TRBJ2-7, with TRBD1 as a possible D gene (5 bases). Germline CDR1 and CDR2: SGHNT and YENEEA. The CDR3 contains 14 residues. V was pared by 5 bases and J by 1 base, with 12 bases between. The CDR3 nucleotides read TGTGCCAGCAGCGTCGGACAAGCATCCTACGAGCAGTACTTC. Translating gives CASSVGQASYEQYF.

This sequence joins TRBV6-5 and TRBJ1-2; 8 bases agree with TRBD1. CDR1 and CDR2 from the germline V gene are MNHEY and SVGAGI. The CDR3 spans 13 residues. V gave up 10 bases and J gave up 2 bases; unmatched junction bases: 6. This CDR3 reads CATKTGDNYGYTF. The CDR3 DNA reads TGTGCCACCAAGACAGGGGACAACTATGGCTACACCTTC.

The chain combines TRBV5-1 with TRBJ2-7; TRBD2 matches 15 bases. Germline CDR1 and CDR2: SGHRS and YFSETQ. This CDR3 region has 17 residues. V shed 4 bases and J 6 bases; nucleotides not matched to a gene: 11. The CDR3 protein is CASSPGLAGGPALEQYF. CDR3 in DNA: TGCGCCAGCAGCCCTGGACTAGCGGGAGGGCCTGCCCTCGAGCAGTACTTC. Full variable domain (remainder filled in from reference TRBV5-1 and TRBJ2-7): KAGVTQTPRYLIKTRGQQVTLSCSPISGHRSVSWYQQTPGQGLQFLFEYFSETQRNKGNFPGRFSGRQFSNSRSEMNVSTLELGDSALYLCASSPGLAGGPALEQYFGPGTRLTVT.

As for this clone: One junction end disagrees with the germline gene, perhaps due to a read error. The chain has TRBV29-1 and TRBJ2-7; D may be TRBD1 (6 bases). This CDR3 spans 12 amino acids. In germline, CDR1 is SQVTM, CDR2 ANQGSEA. CDR3 in amino acids: CSAEDSSHEQYF. The CDR3 bases are TGCAGCGCAGAGGACAGCTCCCACGAGCAGTACTTC.

The chain recombines TRBV7-8 with TRBJ1-5, with 7 positions matching TRBD1. The CDR3 runs to 13 residues. The junction had 4 bases not matched to a gene; V was cut back by 5 bases and J by 6 bases. CDR1 SGHVS and CDR2 FQNEAQ come from the germline V gene. The CDR3 loop reads CASSRRGSQPQHF. The CDR3 DNA sequence: TGTGCCAGCAGCCGCAGGGGGAGTCAGCCCCAGCATTTT.

The chain joins TRBV28 to TRBJ1-5, with D maybe TRBD1 (6 bases). The CDR3 contains 16 residues. Germline V gives CDR1 MDHEN, CDR2 SYDVKM. Trimming cost V 1 base and J 2 bases, with 12 bases left between them. The CDR3 nucleotides read TGTGCCAGCAGTTTATCGAGGGGGTTGGGCAATCAGCCCCAGCATTTT. Its protein product is CASSLSRGLGNQPQHF.

CDR3 bases: TGTGCCAGCAGCTTAGCGCGGATAGCGGGCACAGATACGCAGTATTTT. Protein: CASSLARIAGTDTQYF. V gene TRBV7-6 combines with J gene TRBJ2-3; weak D call: TRBD2 (6 bases). Per germline, CDR1 SGHVS and CDR2 FNYEAQ. Trimming took off 0 bases at V and 1 base at J, with 11 bases between the two ends. This CDR3 region has 16 residues.

The gene calls are TRBV6-5 and TRBJ1-5, with D unresolved. Trimming took 6 bases from V and 1 from J, leaving 10 bases between them. The V gene's germline CDR1 is MNHEY and CDR2 SVGAGI. The CDR3 spans 14 residues. CDR3 region: CASSLSGSNQPQHF. In nucleotides, the CDR3 is TGTGCCAGCAGCTTGAGTGGAAGCAATCAGCCCCAGCATTTT.

V and J are TRBV6-5 and TRBJ1-5; the D is unclear. Germline V gene data show CDR1 as MNHEY and CDR2 as SVGAGI. The CDR3 loop spans 14 amino acids. The V gene lost 5 bases and the J gene lost 7 bases, with 15 bases spanning the gap. In DNA form, the CDR3 reads TGTGCCAGCAGTCCGGGCACCGCTGAGCAGCCCCAGCATTTT. Its translation is CASSPGTAEQPQHF.

CDR3 amino acids: CASSSGQGGEKLFF. The CDR3 region has the DNA TGTGCCAGCAGCTCCGGACAGGGAGGCGAAAAACTGTTTTTT. The chain links TRBV7-9 to TRBJ1-4; 8 nucleotides align to TRBD1. Germline V gene sequence: CDR1 SEHNR, CDR2 FQNEAQ (reference sequence). V was clipped by 4 bases and J by 8 bases; unmatched bases: 6. The CDR3 is made up of 14 amino acids.

The chain employs TRBV5-6 and TRBJ2-3; tentatively, D is TRBD1 (6 bases). The germline gives CDR1 SGHDT, CDR2 YYEEEE. Trimming removed 4 bases from V and 2 bases from J, with 11 bases in between. This CDR3 comprises 14 residues. The CDR3 region has the DNA TGTGCCAGCAGCAAAGGACAGTACACAGATACGCAGTATTTT. Its protein is CASSKGQYTDTQYF.

Comments on this clone: An end of the junction differs from the germline gene, which may be a read error. This rearrangement joins TRBV6-1 to TRBJ2-7; TRBD1 is a possible D gene (6 bases). This CDR3 has 15 residues. The V gene's germline CDR1 is MNHNS and CDR2 SASEGT. CDR3: CASSEGSGGLYEQYF. CDR3 DNA sequence: TGTGCCAGCAGTGAAGGCTCTGGGGGCTTATACGAGCAGTATTTC.

In regard to this clone: One junction end disagrees with the germline gene, perhaps due to a read error. Other DNA sequences from this sample encode an identical CDR3 as well. The chain links TRBV28 to TRBJ2-7; D may correspond to TRBD1 or TRBD2 (5 bases each). Germline CDR1 and CDR2: MDHEN and SYDVKM. CDR3 length: 13 residues. This CDR3 is CASSLSGTYEQYF. As DNA, the CDR3 is TGTGCCAGCAGTTTAAGTGGGACCTATGAGCAGTACTTC.

The rearrangement joins TRBV11-2 to TRBJ2-4; 10 nucleotides match TRBD2. The trim removed 2 bases at V and 6 bases at J, leaving 13 bases unmatched. Germline V lookup: CDR1 SGHAT, CDR2 FQNNGV. This CDR3 is built from 18 residues. The CDR3 region is CASSLSMSGGAFRNIQYF. CDR3 nucleotides: TGTGCCAGCAGCTTATCAATGAGCGGGGGGGCTTTCAGAAACATTCAGTACTTC.

This chain connects TRBV21-1 to TRBJ2-5; no DNA check was done on the table's D call, TRBD1. TRBV21-1 is designated a pseudogene. CDR3 size: 13 residues. The CDR3 reads CASTTKGSETQYF. Here the CDR3 DNA reads TGTGCCAGCACCACAAAGGGGTCGGAGACCCAGTACTTC.

This clone was picked up one time. This sequence joins TRBV19 and TRBJ2-2; the D gene is possibly TRBD2 (6 bases). The CDR3 is made up of 15 amino acids. V was cut by 8 bases and J by 5 bases, with 18 bases left in between. CDR1 is LNHDA, CDR2 SQIVND, per germline (reference sequence). The CDR3 DNA reads as TGTGCCAGTCGGGTAGCGGAGCCTGAGACCGGGGAGCTGTTTTTT. Its translation: CASRVAEPETGELFF.

The chain joins TRBV29-1 to TRBJ2-1, with 8 bases fitting TRBD2. Trimming took 3 bases from V and 5 from J; bases not matched to a gene: 3. This CDR3 is built from 13 residues. Germline CDR1 is SQVTM and CDR2 is ANQGSEA. CDR3 nucleotides: TGCAGCGTTGAGGGACTAGAGCACAATGAGCAGTTCTTC. Its protein is CSVEGLEHNEQFF.

This clone was counted between two and nine times. This chain links TRBV6-5 with TRBJ1-2; D not certain. This CDR3 contains 12 residues. CDR1 MNHEY and CDR2 SVGAGI come from the germline V gene. Trimming pared 6 bases from V and 5 bases from J, leaving 10 bases between. This CDR3 reads CASRLGRYGYTF. The CDR3 region has the DNA TGTGCCAGCAGACTTGGAAGATATGGCTACACCTTC.

The rearrangement links TRBV11-3 to TRBJ2-2; possible D gene TRBD2, 5 bases. Trimming took 5 bases from V and 4 from J, leaving 11 bases between them. This CDR3 has 14 residues. From germline, CDR1 is SGHNT and CDR2 YENEEA. DNA for the CDR3: TGTGCCAGCAGCCCGGGTCGGGGCACCGGGGAGCTGTTTTTT. Translated: CASSPGRGTGELFF.

A word on this clone: Other DNA sequences of this sample code for an identical CDR3. DNA for the CDR3: TGTGCCAGTAGTATCGGACTAGCGGGCACCGGGGAGCTGTTTTTT. This codes for CASSIGLAGTGELFF. The V gene is TRBV19, the J gene TRBJ2-2; TRBD2 matches 11 bases. The trim removed 3 bases at V and 4 bases at J, leaving 1 base unmatched. The V gene's germline CDR1 is LNHDA and CDR2 SQIVND (reference sequence). The CDR3 contains 15 residues. Supplemented by reference TRBV19 and TRBJ2-2, the full variable domain reads DGGITQSPKYLFRKEGQNVTLSCEQNLNHDAMYWYRQDPGQGLRLIYYSQIVNDFQKGDIAEGYSVSREKKESFPLTVTSAQKNPTAFYLCASSIGLAGTGELFFGEGSRLTVL.

CDR3 sequence reads: CASSFHESTGELFF. CDR3 in DNA: TGTGCCAGCAGTTTCCATGAGTCTACCGGGGAGCTGTTTTTT. This chain links TRBV27 with TRBJ2-2; D is ambiguous. V lost 3 bases and J lost 5, with 10 bases in between. Germline lookup yields CDR1 MNHEY and CDR2 SMNVEV (reference sequence). This CDR3 spans 14 amino acids.

The chain is built from TRBV4-2 and TRBJ2-7; 9 bases line up with TRBD2. The germline CDR1 and CDR2 sequences are LGHNA and YNFKEQ. The CDR3 sequence is 19 residues long. V lost 2 bases and J lost 4; bases outside the gene matches: 18. CDR3 DNA: TGTGCCAGCAGCCAATTCGCCCCGGTGACTAGCGGTCCAACTTACGAGCAGTACTTC. Its protein is CASSQFAPVTSGPTYEQYF.

The V gene is TRBV18, the J gene TRBJ1-2, with D maybe TRBD1 (6 bases). The V gene's germline CDR1 is KGHSH and CDR2 LQKENI. V was clipped by 1 base and J by 6 bases, with 15 bases between them. This CDR3 contains 15 residues. CDR3 DNA: TGTGCCAGCTCACCACAGACAGGCCGTAAGGATGGCTACACCTTC. It yields the protein CASSPQTGRKDGYTF.

J is TRBJ2-7 and V is TRBV10-3; 10 nucleotides agree with TRBD2. The V segment lost 11 bases and the J segment 0 bases; nucleotides outside the gene matches: 10. Per the germline V gene, CDR1 is ENHRY and CDR2 is SYGVKD. The CDR3 contains 15 residues. In nucleotides, the CDR3 is TGTGCCGCCGCTTCCGGGACTAGCGACTCCTACGAGCAGTACTTC. Protein sequence: CAAASGTSDSYEQYF.